Detailed here is one TCR beta chain. This sample stems from a study of control samples from healthy donors and cancer patients. Only in-frame clones appear in the TCRdb table, and some are missing; sequencing was by immunoSEQ multiplex PCR. This sample has 150,000 to 200,000 clones, with 90% to 95% found just once. V was trimmed by 4 bases and J by 2 bases, leaving 5 bases between them. This CDR3 spans 12 amino acids. Germline V gene data show CDR1 as ENHRY and CDR2 as SYGVKD. V and J are TRBV10-3 and TRBJ2-5; unclear D gene. This receptor was taken from a man aged 18-30 years in good health. The sample consisted of blood. Here the CDR3 DNA reads TGTGCCATCAGTGCAGGACAAGAGACCCAGTACTTC. Protein sequence: CAISAGQETQYF.